The rows below give T cell receptor beta chains drawn from one sample of a study of CXCR3-negative and CXCR3-positive naive CD8 T cells. TCRdb re-called the 5' RACE reads; one entry per CDR3 protein, DNA not given. Seen in this sample are tens of thousands of distinct CDR3 sequences; the ten most common clones hold approximately 0.58%. The sequencing sample was made of naive CXCR3+ CD8+ T cells from blood. The receptors originated from a human donor in good health. Some clones in this sample may be carry-over from other donors' samples. Both conserved end residues are part of each CDR3. Each record gives: J gene, V gene, CDR3 protein.

>TRBJ2-5|TRBV10-3
CAIGTGNLQETQYF
>TRBJ2-3|TRBV3-1
CASSQGFSGGPGDTQYF
>TRBJ2-1|TRBV12-3/TRBV12-4
CASSISGSEQFF
>TRBJ2-7|TRBV7-6
CASSLVAARGGREQYF
>TRBJ2-2|TRBV15
CATSPGTNTGELFF
>TRBJ1-1|TRBV29-1
CSVEMFRGENTEAFF
>TRBJ2-7|TRBV19
CASSIWASETYEKYF
>TRBJ2-3|TRBV28
CAVRGQGTDTQYF
>TRBJ2-7|TRBV6-6
CASSSFRADPYEQYF
>TRBJ2-7|TRBV29-1
CSVEKPGLAYEQYF
>TRBJ1-4|TRBV4-1
CASNLAAGSNEKLFF
>TRBJ2-1|TRBV2
CASRVTDEQFF
>TRBJ1-1|TRBV12-3/TRBV12-4
CASHGNAALVGTFF
>TRBJ2-5|TRBV6-5
CASSSYGVENGETQYF
>TRBJ2-2|TRBV6-4
CASSELAGSTGELFF
>TRBJ2-7|TRBV29-1
CSVEVGPEQYF
>TRBJ2-4|TRBV12-3/TRBV12-4
CASSLSAKNIQYF
>TRBJ2-3|TRBV7-6
CASSLLVLAAPFTDTQYF
>TRBJ2-3|TRBV5-5
CASGSSGSSTDTQYF
>TRBJ2-7|TRBV6-2/TRBV6-3
CASSYRRDRAYEQYF
>TRBJ1-2|TRBV20-1
CSVSTPYGYTF
>TRBJ2-2|TRBV5-5
CASSSYPARLNTGELFF
>TRBJ2-7|TRBV7-9
CASSSPALAGEQYF
>TRBJ2-5|TRBV7-3
CASSLTGTSGGDWETQYF
>TRBJ2-6|TRBV28
CASSKKDRVRLSYSGANVLTF
>TRBJ2-1|TRBV6-5
CASGSLSYNEQFF
>TRBJ2-1|TRBV9
CASSAGLAGVGNEQFF
>TRBJ2-1|TRBV20-1
CSARLLAAPRSYNEQFF
>TRBJ2-5|TRBV9
CASSVEAYQETQYF
>TRBJ2-5|TRBV20-1
CSARGSSRPYQETQYF
>TRBJ2-3|TRBV5-8
CASSWGDSTDTQYF
>TRBJ2-7|TRBV5-1
CASSYRPGEQYF
>TRBJ2-1|TRBV5-1
CASSPLRGTNEQFF
>TRBJ1-6|TRBV27
CASSSETVENSPLHF
>TRBJ2-1|TRBV4-1
CASSHVVTERFF
>TRBJ1-5|TRBV2
CASSAMVGGHQPQHF
>TRBJ2-3|TRBV7-3
CASSASPVDTQYF
>TRBJ1-6|TRBV6-5
CASRQTGTGYLENSPLHF
>TRBJ1-4|TRBV29-1
CSVDKTGRLFF
>TRBJ2-7|TRBV12-3/TRBV12-4
CASTQDGGLYEQYF
>TRBJ2-2|TRBV29-1
CSVDLNTGELFF
>TRBJ2-7|TRBV12-3/TRBV12-4
CASRAGWNEQYF
>TRBJ2-1|TRBV29-1
CSAEGLAGTNEQFF
>TRBJ2-3|TRBV12-3/TRBV12-4
CASSLIGGTDTQYF
>TRBJ2-3|TRBV12-3/TRBV12-4
CASREPGTDTQYF
>TRBJ2-1|TRBV10-3
CAISDPLEQFF
>TRBJ2-1|TRBV27
CASSFLTSPSSYNEQFF
>TRBJ2-7|TRBV6-2/TRBV6-3
CAIRAGGPYEQYF
>TRBJ2-7|TRBV28
CASSLTFTRGEQYF
>TRBJ1-1|TRBV30
CAWVEGWGSTEAFF
>TRBJ2-1|TRBV2
CASSGLAGPYNEQFF
>TRBJ2-3|TRBV7-9
CASSASRDGEYDTQYF
>TRBJ2-3|TRBV29-1
CSVAETGTSEDTQYF
>TRBJ2-2|TRBV4-1
CASSQESLGSITGELFF
>TRBJ2-7|TRBV4-3
CASSQGRGQGTEQYF